This T cell receptor (beta chain) stems from a study of early T cells in non-severe SARS-CoV-2 infection. TCRdb redid the calling of the 5' RACE reads with MiXCR, one entry per CDR3 protein. The table shows about 60,000 distinct CDR3 sequences, with 8% to 9.5% occurring only once. Ten or more counts support this clonotype. V lost 1 base and J 5 bases, leaving 7 bases between the germline ends. CDR1 SGHTA and CDR2 FQGNSA come from the germline V gene. This CDR3 is built from 13 residues. This clonotype originated in an adult who was a healthcare worker with PCR-confirmed SARS-CoV-2 infection or an uninfected control (not recorded which). Sequenced input: whole blood. V usage is TRBV7-2 and J usage is TRBJ2-3; no clear D gene. As DNA, the CDR3 is TGTGCCAGCAGCTTAGGGGTGGGAGATACGCAGTATTTT. Translated: CASSLGVGDTQYF.